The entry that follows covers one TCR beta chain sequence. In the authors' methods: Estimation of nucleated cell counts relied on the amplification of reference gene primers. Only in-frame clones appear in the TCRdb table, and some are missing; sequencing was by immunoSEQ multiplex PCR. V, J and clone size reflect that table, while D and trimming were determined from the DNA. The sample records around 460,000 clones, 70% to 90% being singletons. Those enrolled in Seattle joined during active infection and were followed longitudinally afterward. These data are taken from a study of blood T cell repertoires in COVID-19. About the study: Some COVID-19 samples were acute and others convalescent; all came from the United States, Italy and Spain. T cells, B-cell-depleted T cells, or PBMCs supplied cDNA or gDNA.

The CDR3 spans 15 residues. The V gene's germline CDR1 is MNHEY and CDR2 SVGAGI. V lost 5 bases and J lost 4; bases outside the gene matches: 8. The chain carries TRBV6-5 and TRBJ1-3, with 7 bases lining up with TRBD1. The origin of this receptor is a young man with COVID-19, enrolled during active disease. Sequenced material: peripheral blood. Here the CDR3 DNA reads TGTGCCAGCAGTACGACGACAGGGAGGGGAAACACCATATATTTT. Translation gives CASSTTTGRGNTIYF.